This T cell receptor beta chain was documented in a study of T-cell reconstitution after alpha-beta-depleted transplantation in children. During its preparation, the TCRbeta library received unique molecular identifiers. Via MiXCR, TCRdb re-called the PCR reads, giving one row per CDR3 protein. In the table there are 490,000 or so distinct CDR3 sequences, around 13% of which are singletons. The sample holds a few counts of this clonotype. With 6 bases removed from V and 6 bases from J, the gap between germline ends came to 17 bases. This CDR3 is 14 amino acids long. The sequenced sample was PBMCs from the stem cell graft donor, obtained from the stem cell graft. The receptor was derived from a human donor who donated a stem cell graft to a child with combined immunodeficiency. This rearrangement joins TRBV12-3 or TRBV12-4 to TRBJ1-1; D is ambiguous. CDR3 DNA sequence: TGTGCCAGCAGCCGGACTCTCCGGGGATCTGAAGCTTTCTTT. It encodes CASSRTLRGSEAFF.